This T cell receptor (beta chain) originates from a study of Graves' ophthalmopathy and Graves' hyperthyroidism. Amplified TCR beta CDR3 regions were obtained using RNA transcripts as template. A first-round RT-PCR used HTBI primers, followed by a second-round multiplex PCR. One entry per CDR3 protein, called by TCRdb with MiXCR from the multiplex PCR reads. The sample has around 400,000 distinct CDR3 sequences, 20% to 25% seen once; the top ten hold 2.5% to 3.5%. This clonotype occurred a few times. What it binds is not known. Study conclusions and caveats: Clonotypes were expanded in thyroid at above 0.001 frequency, and most also appeared in blood.

Trimming at V came to 4 bases and at J to 11 bases, leaving 10 bases not matched to a gene. Germline V gene data show CDR1 as LGHDT and CDR2 as YNNKEL (reference sequence). The CDR3 totals 13 residues. The TCR was taken from a woman aged 18 to 35 with stable Graves' hyperthyroidism. Material: peripheral blood. V is TRBV3-1 and J is TRBJ1-1; the match to TRBD1 covers 7 bases. The CDR3 DNA reads as TGTGCCAGCAGCCTGATGGAGGGGGCAGAGGCTTTCTTT. Translation: CASSLMEGAEAFF.